The source of this TCR beta chain is a study of identical twins. Trimming pared 5 bases from V and 8 bases from J, leaving 13 bases between. Germline V gene sequence: CDR1 SGHVS, CDR2 FQNEAQ. The CDR3 covers 13 residues. TCRdb reanalysed the 5' RACE reads using MiXCR and keeps one entry per CDR3 protein. This sample has 1.5 million to 2 million distinct CDR3 sequences, with under 35% found just once. The sequencing sample was made of cord blood. The V call is TRBV7-8, the J call TRBJ2-1, with D hard to call. The sequence was collected from a newborn girl in good health. The CDR3 coding sequence is TGTGCCAGCAGCAGCCTTGGGGTTTATGAGCAGTTCTTC. Amino acid sequence: CASSSLGVYEQFF. The whole variable domain, remainder taken from reference TRBV7-8 and TRBJ2-1, is GAGVSQSPRYKVAKRGQDVALRCDPISGHVSLFWYQQALGQGPEFLTYFQNEAQLDKSGLPSDRFFAERPEGSVSTLKIQRTQQEDSAVYLCASSSLGVYEQFFGPGTRLTVL.